One and the same sample provided the 31 T cell receptor beta chains below, sequenced in a study of T cells after yellow fever vaccination. TCRdb reanalysed the 5' RACE reads using MiXCR and keeps one entry per CDR3 protein. Of some 300,000 distinct CDR3 sequences listed, roughly 4% are singletons. The material was PBMCs, obtained on the day of the yellow fever booster vaccination. These receptors came from a man aged 18 to 29 who received the YFV17D yellow fever vaccine.

The table lists this clonotype with many counts. The chain uses TRBV7-9 and TRBJ2-1; D is perhaps TRBD1 or TRBD2 (5 bases each). The CDR3 length is 17 residues. Trimming shortened V by 5 bases and J by 4 bases, and 21 bases separated the two germline ends. Germline assignment: CDR1 SEHNR and CDR2 FQNEAQ (reference sequence). The CDR3 region is CASSPSFLGAKYNEQFF. The DNA for the CDR3 is TGTGCCAGCAGCCCATCCTTTCTCGGGGCGAAATACAATGAGCAGTTCTTC. The full variable domain, its missing parts supplied by reference TRBV7-9 and TRBJ2-1, is DTGVSQNPRHKITKRGQNVTFRCDPISEHNRLYWYRQTLGQGPEFLTYFQNEAQLEKSRLLSDRFSAERPKGSFSTLEIQRTEQGDSAMYLCASSPSFLGAKYNEQFFGPGTRLTVL.

This clonotype occurred many times. The chain links TRBV3-1 to TRBJ1-1; TRBD1 is a possible D gene (6 bases). V lost 1 base to trimming and J lost 11 bases, with 11 bases between them. Germline V lookup: CDR1 LGHDT, CDR2 YNNKEL (reference sequence). The CDR3 is 12 residues long. This chain's CDR3 is CASSQAPGVAFF. The CDR3 DNA reads as TGTGCCAGCAGCCAAGCTCCAGGGGTGGCTTTCTTT.

This clonotype was detected a few times. In DNA, the CDR3 is TGTGCCAGCAGCCAAGATAGAGGACAGGGCCACGAGCAGTACTTC. This sequence encodes CASSQDRGQGHEQYF. This chain links TRBV14 with TRBJ2-7, with 8 bases that match TRBD1. CDR1 SGHDN and CDR2 FVKESK come from the germline V gene. The length of the CDR3 is 15 residues. Trimming took 0 bases from V and 5 from J; bases not matched to a gene: 6. Full variable domain (rest looked up from reference TRBV14 and TRBJ2-7): EAGVTQFPSHSVIEKGQTVTLRCDPISGHDNLYWYRRVMGKEIKFLLHFVKESKQDESGMPNNRFLAERTGGTYSTLKVQPAELEDSGVYFCASSQDRGQGHEQYFGPGTRLTVT.

This clonotype appeared many times. V is TRBV15 and J is TRBJ2-5, with D possibly matching TRBD1 (5 bases). The CDR3 runs 13 residues. Per germline, CDR1 LNHNV and CDR2 YYDKDF (reference sequence). Trimming removed 7 bases from V and 1 base from J, with 10 bases in between. The CDR3 bases are TGTGCCACCACACAACAGGTCCAAGAGACCCAGTACTTC. Translating gives CATTQQVQETQYF.

The chain carries TRBV9 and TRBJ2-7; 7 bases align to TRBD1. The CDR3 contains 16 residues. After removal of 3 bases from V and 0 bases from J, the junction contained 9 bases not matched to a gene. In germline, CDR1 is SGDLS, CDR2 YYNGEE. This CDR3 reads CASSASGTDYSYEQYF. CDR3 DNA: TGTGCCAGCAGCGCCTCCGGGACAGACTACTCCTACGAGCAGTACTTC.

This chain uses TRBV20-1 with TRBJ2-7; a possible D gene is TRBD1 (5 bases). The CDR3 totals 13 residues. V was shortened by 0 bases and J by 3 bases, with 9 bases between the two germline ends. Germline CDR1 and CDR2: DFQATT and SNEGSKA (reference sequence). As DNA, the CDR3 is TGCAGTGCTAGAGATATCCAGGGCTACGAGCAGTACTTC. It encodes CSARDIQGYEQYF.

This clonotype was recorded many times. The rearrangement uses TRBV20-1 and TRBJ1-1; perhaps TRBD1 as D (5 bases). Between the trimmed V and J ends, which lost 6 bases and 1 base, there was a span of 12 bases. The germline V gene encodes CDR1 DFQATT and CDR2 SNEGSKA (reference sequence). The CDR3 has 13 residues. CDR3 region: CSARMRGNTEAFF. The CDR3 nucleotides read TGCAGTGCCAGGATGAGGGGGAACACTGAAGCTTTCTTT.

The J gene is TRBJ2-7, the V gene TRBV6-5; no clear D. V was shortened by 5 bases and J by 4 bases, with 18 bases between the two germline ends. The CDR3 has 15 residues. Per the germline V gene, CDR1 is MNHEY and CDR2 is SVGAGI. Here the CDR3 DNA reads TGTGCCAGCAGTCGGTCAGCCCTCCAGAATTACGAGCAGTACGTC. It encodes CASSRSALQNYEQYV.

This clonotype was seen many times. The chain uses TRBV7-3 and TRBJ2-6, with 7 bases that match TRBD2. The trim removed 5 bases at V and 0 bases at J, leaving 16 bases unmatched. This CDR3 contains 20 residues. The V gene's germline CDR1 is SGHTA and CDR2 FQGTGA. The CDR3 loop is CASSPRGRGGQGSGANVLTF. The CDR3 DNA follows: TGTGCCAGCAGCCCCCGGGGGAGGGGAGGCCAAGGCTCTGGGGCCAACGTCCTGACTTTC.

This clonotype was detected many times. The genes are TRBV4-1 and TRBJ2-2; 12 positions match TRBD2. Germline V gene sequence: CDR1 MGHRA, CDR2 YSYEKL. The CDR3 loop spans 18 amino acids. The V segment lost 4 bases and the J segment 5 bases; nucleotides outside the gene matches: 11. The CDR3 here is CASSPSSLAGGQTGELFF. CDR3 coding DNA: TGCGCCAGCAGCCCCTCGTCCCTAGCGGGGGGGCAGACCGGGGAGCTGTTTTTT.

This clonotype came up many times. The chain combines TRBV12-3 or TRBV12-4 with TRBJ2-5, with D tentatively TRBD1 (5 bases). V lost 5 bases to trimming and J lost 2 bases, with 15 bases between them. This CDR3 contains 15 residues. CDR3 region: CASSDWGLPQETQYF. CDR3 DNA: TGTGCCAGCAGTGACTGGGGCCTGCCACAAGAGACCCAGTACTTC.

This clonotype occurred a few times. The chain recombines TRBV6-5 with TRBJ2-5, with a weak D call TRBD2 (6 bases). Germline V gene data show CDR1 as MNHEY and CDR2 as SVGAGI. The CDR3 spans 15 residues. Trimming shortened V by 4 bases and J by 2 bases, and 14 bases separated the two germline ends. The CDR3 DNA is TGTGCCAGCAGTTCCCCCCACGGGGGACAAGAGACCCAGTACTTC. Translating it yields CASSSPHGGQETQYF.

This clonotype was counted at least ten times. The V gene is TRBV6-5, the J gene TRBJ2-7; no reliable D call. V shed 5 bases and J shed 7 bases, with 12 bases lying between them. Per germline, CDR1 MNHEY and CDR2 SVGAGI. CDR3 size: 12 residues. The CDR3 here is CASSETTREQYF. The DNA for the CDR3 is TGTGCCAGCAGTGAGACAACCAGGGAGCAGTACTTC.

The rearrangement uses TRBV4-3 and TRBJ2-7; D might be TRBD2 (6 bases). V was trimmed by 3 bases and J by 3 bases, leaving 18 bases between them. The CDR3 loop spans 16 amino acids. Per the germline V gene, CDR1 is LGHNA and CDR2 is YSLEER. DNA for the CDR3: TGCGCCAGCAGCCAGGACCGGGACGGGGGATTCTACGAGCAGTACTTC. It specifies CASSQDRDGGFYEQYF.

This clonotype was detected ten times or more. The chain links TRBV11-2 to TRBJ2-3; unclear D gene. The CDR3 length is 12 residues. Per the germline V gene, CDR1 is SGHAT and CDR2 is FQNNGV. Trimming left V 5 bases short and J 5 bases short, with 8 bases between. Here the CDR3 reads CASSLLVDTQYF. CDR3 sequence (DNA): TGTGCCAGCAGCCTCCTAGTAGATACGCAGTATTTT.

Concerning this clonotype: A much larger clone lies one base from this, so it may be a read error. The rearrangement uses TRBV21-1 and TRBJ2-7. TRBV21-1 is noted as a pseudogene. The CDR3 runs 12 residues. In nucleotides, the CDR3 is TGTGCCAGCTGGAGAGGGCCCTTCGAGCAGTACTTC. This sequence encodes CASWRGPFEQYF.

Many counts were recorded for this clonotype. The chain carries TRBV5-6 and TRBJ2-7, with D unresolved. This CDR3 spans 12 amino acids. V dropped 0 bases and J dropped 7 bases, with 8 bases sitting between them. Germline V gene lookup returns CDR1 SGHDT and CDR2 YYEEEE. The CDR3 sequence is CASSLASQEQYV. CDR3 nucleotide sequence: TGTGCCAGCAGCTTGGCGTCCCAAGAGCAGTACGTC.

The chain couples TRBV3-1 to TRBJ2-7, with D hard to call. Trimming cost V 0 bases and J 0 bases, with 9 bases left between them. This CDR3 is 15 amino acids long. CDR1 is LGHDT and CDR2 is YNNKEL in the germline V gene (reference sequence). The CDR3 region has the DNA TGTGCCAGCAGCCAAGATTCGGGTTCCTCCTACGAGCAGTACTTC. Its translation: CASSQDSGSSYEQYF.

This clonotype was seen more than once but under ten times. The chain carries TRBV4-3 and TRBJ2-7, with unresolved D. The germline V gene has CDR1 LGHNA and CDR2 YSLEER. This CDR3 region has 8 residues. V was clipped by 3 bases and J by 13 bases, with 4 bases between them. This CDR3 is CASSHPYF. The CDR3 nucleotides are TGCGCCAGCAGCCATCCTTACTTC.

In this sample, this clonotype turned up a few times. The chain combines TRBV4-2 with TRBJ2-1; 9 bases fit TRBD2. Germline V gives CDR1 LGHNA, CDR2 YNFKEQ. Trimming cost V 3 bases and J 0 bases; bases outside gene matches: 3. CDR3 length: 16 amino acids. The CDR3 nucleotides read TGTGCCAGCAGCCATGGTAGCGGGGGCTCCTACAATGAGCAGTTCTTC. Translated, it gives CASSHGSGGSYNEQFF.

The rearrangement joins TRBV9 to TRBJ2-1; D is uncertain. The CDR3 sequence is 13 residues long. Germline CDR1 and CDR2: SGDLS and YYNGEE. Trimming took off 0 bases at V and 7 bases at J, with 8 bases between the two ends. CDR3 DNA sequence: TGTGCCAGCAGCGTAGTAAGTGGGAATGAGCAGTTCTTC. Protein sequence: CASSVVSGNEQFF.

This clonotype has at least ten counts. CDR3 sequence reads: CASSLAGQSNQPQHF. CDR3 DNA: TGTGCCAGCAGCCTCGCCGGGCAAAGCAATCAGCCCCAGCATTTT. The chain joins TRBV12-3 or TRBV12-4 to TRBJ1-5, with no clear D. With 6 bases removed from V and 1 base from J, the gap between germline ends came to 13 bases. The CDR3 is 15 amino acids.

This clonotype was counted at least ten times. This rearrangement joins TRBV11-2 to TRBJ2-3, with TRBD2 matching over 7 bases. Per the germline V gene, CDR1 is SGHAT and CDR2 is FQNNGV. The ends lost 4 bases at V and 2 bases at J; junction bases unmatched: 6. There are 15 residues in the CDR3. The DNA for the CDR3 is TGTGCCAGCAGCTCCCCCGGGACTATCACAGATACGCAGTATTTT. As protein: CASSSPGTITDTQYF.

There are many counts of this clonotype. The genes are TRBV4-1 and TRBJ2-7, with TRBD1 matching over 9 bases. Germline CDR1 and CDR2: MGHRA and YSYEKL. The CDR3 has 17 residues. With V trimmed by 0 bases and J by 6 bases, 12 bases remained unmatched. CDR3 in amino acids: CASSQDLGTGSGSEQYF. In DNA form, the CDR3 reads TGCGCCAGCAGCCAAGATTTAGGGACAGGGTCGGGTAGCGAGCAGTACTTC.

This clonotype occurred many times. CDR3 DNA: TGTGCCAGCAGTGACGGACTAGCGGGCCACACCGGGGAGCTGTTTTTT. Amino acid sequence: CASSDGLAGHTGELFF. The chain recombines TRBV25-1 with TRBJ2-2, with 11 positions matching TRBD2. Trimming cost V 3 bases and J 3 bases; bases outside gene matches: 3. The CDR3 contains 16 residues. Germline CDR1 reads MGHDK; CDR2 reads SYGVNS.

This clonotype has only a few counts. For the CDR3, the DNA is TGTGCCAGTAGTTTTTCTCCGGGGGCGTACGGAGATACGCAGTATTTT. Encoded protein: CASSFSPGAYGDTQYF. The rearrangement joins TRBV19 to TRBJ2-3; tentatively, D is TRBD1 or TRBD2 (6 bases each). Germline assignment: CDR1 LNHDA and CDR2 SQIVND (reference sequence). The CDR3 sequence is 16 residues long. Trimming took off 5 bases at V and 5 bases at J, with 20 bases between the two ends. Together with reference TRBV19 and TRBJ2-3, the CDR3 gives the full variable domain: DGGITQSPKYLFRKEGQNVTLSCEQNLNHDAMYWYRQDPGQGLRLIYYSQIVNDFQKGDIAEGYSVSREKKESFPLTVTSAQKNPTAFYLCASSFSPGAYGDTQYFGPGTRLTVL.

The rearrangement joins TRBV7-2 to TRBJ2-7; 9 nucleotides agree with TRBD1. Germline V gene sequence: CDR1 SGHTA, CDR2 FQGNSA. Germline trimming cut 6 bases from V and 6 bases from J; bases unmatched to any gene: 12. The CDR3 is made up of 15 amino acids. The CDR3 loop reads CASRDAQGAPFEQYF. In DNA, the CDR3 is TGTGCCAGCAGAGACGCACAGGGGGCGCCTTTCGAGCAGTACTTC.

This clonotype was picked up a small number of times. The rearrangement joins TRBV6-6 to TRBJ2-5; D is undetermined. CDR3 length equals 12 residues. Germline V lookup: CDR1 MNHNY, CDR2 SVGAGI (reference sequence). V was cut by 4 bases and J by 4 bases, with 7 bases left in between. CDR3 sequence reads: CASSFGAETQYF. CDR3 sequence (DNA): TGTGCCAGCAGTTTCGGTGCAGAGACCCAGTACTTC.

This clonotype occurred a few times. The chain carries TRBV5-1 and TRBJ1-6; D is unclear. Germline lookup yields CDR1 SGHRS and CDR2 YFSETQ. The CDR3 is 16 amino acids. With 1 base removed from V and 7 bases from J, the gap between germline ends came to 15 bases. CDR3 sequence: CASSLRTASSNSPLHF. The CDR3 coding sequence is TGCGCCAGCAGCTTGCGGACGGCCAGTAGCAATTCACCCCTCCACTTT. Variable domain in full (rest from reference TRBV5-1 and TRBJ1-6): KAGVTQTPRYLIKTRGQQVTLSCSPISGHRSVSWYQQTPGQGLQFLFEYFSETQRNKGNFPGRFSGRQFSNSRSEMNVSTLELGDSALYLCASSLRTASSNSPLHFGNGTRLTVT.

This clonotype came up many times. The genes are TRBV5-4 and TRBJ2-5; D is possibly TRBD1 (5 bases). Trimming removed 1 base from V and 5 bases from J, with 9 bases in between. The CDR3 has 13 amino acids. The V gene's germline CDR1 is SGHNT and CDR2 YYREEE (reference sequence). The CDR3 region is CASSLTAGETQYF. As DNA, the CDR3 is TGTGCCAGCAGCTTGACGGCAGGGGAGACCCAGTACTTC.

This clonotype was detected many times. This chain joins TRBV27 and TRBJ2-3; TRBD1 agrees at 7 bases. The CDR3 totals 15 residues. Germline lookup yields CDR1 MNHEY and CDR2 SMNVEV (reference sequence). The J segment lost 4 bases and the V segment lost 4 bases, leaving 8 bases of the junction unmatched. The CDR3 is CASSSPFDRADTQYF. DNA for the CDR3: TGTGCCAGCAGTTCTCCGTTCGACAGGGCAGATACGCAGTATTTT.